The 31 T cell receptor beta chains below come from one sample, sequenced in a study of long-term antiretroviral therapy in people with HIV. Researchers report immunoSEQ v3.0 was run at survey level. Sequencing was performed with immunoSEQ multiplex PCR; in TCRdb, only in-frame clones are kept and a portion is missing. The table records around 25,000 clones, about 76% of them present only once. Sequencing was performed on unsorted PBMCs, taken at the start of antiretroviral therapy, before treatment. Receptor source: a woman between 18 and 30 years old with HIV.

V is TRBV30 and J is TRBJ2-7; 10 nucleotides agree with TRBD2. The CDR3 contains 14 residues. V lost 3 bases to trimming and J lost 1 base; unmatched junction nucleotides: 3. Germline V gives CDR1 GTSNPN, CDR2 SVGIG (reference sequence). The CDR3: CAWSGLADSYEQYF. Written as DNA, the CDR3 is TGTGCCTGGAGCGGACTAGCGGATTCCTACGAGCAGTACTTC.

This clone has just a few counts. The CDR3 nucleotides are TGCGCCAGCAGCCAAGGGTGGATCTCTGGAAACACCATATATTTT. Its protein is CASSQGWISGNTIYF. V usage is TRBV4-1 and J usage is TRBJ1-3; D gene unclear. The germline V and J ends were trimmed by 1 base and 0 bases, with 7 bases remaining between them. Germline CDR1 and CDR2: MGHRA and YSYEKL. CDR3 length equals 15 residues.

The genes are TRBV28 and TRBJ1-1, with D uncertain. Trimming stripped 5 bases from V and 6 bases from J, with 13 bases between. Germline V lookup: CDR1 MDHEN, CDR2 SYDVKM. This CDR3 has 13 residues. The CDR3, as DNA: TGTGCCAGCAGTCCGACCGGAGTGGCTGAAGCTTTCTTT. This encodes CASSPTGVAEAFF.

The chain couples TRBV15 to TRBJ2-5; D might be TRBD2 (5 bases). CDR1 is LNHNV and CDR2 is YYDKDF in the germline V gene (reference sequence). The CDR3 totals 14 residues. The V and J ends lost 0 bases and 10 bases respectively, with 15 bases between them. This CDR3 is CATSRDGGFERQYF. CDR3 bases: TGTGCCACCAGCAGAGATGGCGGGTTTGAGCGCCAGTACTTC.

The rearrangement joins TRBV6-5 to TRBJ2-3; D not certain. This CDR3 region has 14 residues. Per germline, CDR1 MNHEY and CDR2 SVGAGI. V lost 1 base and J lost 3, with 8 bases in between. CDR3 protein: CASSYYRPTDTQYF. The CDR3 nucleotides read TGTGCCAGCAGTTACTACAGACCAACAGATACGCAGTATTTT.

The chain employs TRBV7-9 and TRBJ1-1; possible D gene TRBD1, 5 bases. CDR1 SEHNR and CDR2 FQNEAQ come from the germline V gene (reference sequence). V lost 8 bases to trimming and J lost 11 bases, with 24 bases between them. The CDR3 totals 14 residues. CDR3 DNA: TGTGCCAGCCGAAGAGCGACAGATTTTATTGAGGCTTTCTTT. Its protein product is CASRRATDFIEAFF. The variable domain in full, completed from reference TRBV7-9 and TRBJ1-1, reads DTGVSQNPRHKITKRGQNVTFRCDPISEHNRLYWYRQTLGQGPEFLTYFQNEAQLEKSRLLSDRFSAERPKGSFSTLEIQRTEQGDSAMYLCASRRATDFIEAFFGQGTRLTVV.

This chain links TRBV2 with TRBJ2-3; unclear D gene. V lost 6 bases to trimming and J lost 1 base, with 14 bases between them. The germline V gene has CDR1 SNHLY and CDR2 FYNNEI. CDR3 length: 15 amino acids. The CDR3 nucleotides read TGTGCCAGCAGCCGGCTAGTGCGTGGCACAGATACGCAGTATTTT. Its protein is CASSRLVRGTDTQYF.

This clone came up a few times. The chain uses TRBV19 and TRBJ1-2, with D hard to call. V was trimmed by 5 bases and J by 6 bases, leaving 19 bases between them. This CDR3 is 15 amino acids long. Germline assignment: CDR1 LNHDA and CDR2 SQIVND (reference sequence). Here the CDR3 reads CASSGGPHINDGYTF. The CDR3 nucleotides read TGTGCCAGTAGTGGCGGGCCTCATATTAATGATGGCTACACCTTC. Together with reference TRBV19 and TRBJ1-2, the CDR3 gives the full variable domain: DGGITQSPKYLFRKEGQNVTLSCEQNLNHDAMYWYRQDPGQGLRLIYYSQIVNDFQKGDIAEGYSVSREKKESFPLTVTSAQKNPTAFYLCASSGGPHINDGYTFGSGTRLTVV.

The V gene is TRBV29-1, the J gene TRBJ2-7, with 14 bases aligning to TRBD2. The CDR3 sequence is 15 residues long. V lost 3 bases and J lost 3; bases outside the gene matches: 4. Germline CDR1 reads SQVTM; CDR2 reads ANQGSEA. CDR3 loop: CSVEGTSGSDYEQYF. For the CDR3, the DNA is TGCAGCGTTGAGGGGACTAGCGGGAGCGACTACGAGCAGTACTTC.

The CDR3 here is CASSSRSGTGGSIYGYTF. CDR3 DNA sequence: TGTGCCAGCAGTTCCCGGTCCGGGACAGGGGGCTCCATCTATGGCTACACCTTC. The chain carries TRBV28 and TRBJ1-2, with 12 positions matching TRBD1. The ends lost 4 bases at V and 4 bases at J; junction bases unmatched: 13. CDR1 and CDR2 from the germline V gene are MDHEN and SYDVKM. This CDR3 region has 18 residues.

The CDR3 here is CASSVSPYEQYF. The CDR3 DNA is TGTGCCAGCAGTGTTAGCCCCTACGAGCAGTACTTC. The gene calls are TRBV25-1 and TRBJ2-7; no clear D gene. Germline values: CDR1 MGHDK, CDR2 SYGVNS. The CDR3 consists of 12 residues. With 4 bases removed from V and 2 bases from J, the gap between germline ends came to 6 bases.

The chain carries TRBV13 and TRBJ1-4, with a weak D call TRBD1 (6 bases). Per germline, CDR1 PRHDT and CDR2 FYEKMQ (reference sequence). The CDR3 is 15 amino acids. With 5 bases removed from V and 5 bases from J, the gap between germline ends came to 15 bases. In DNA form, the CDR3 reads TGTGCCAGCAGCAGAGGGACAAAGAAAAATGAAAAACTGTTTTTT. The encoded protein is CASSRGTKKNEKLFF.

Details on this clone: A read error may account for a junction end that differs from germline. CDR3: CASSLAGGPGETQYF. DNA of the CDR3: TGTGCTAGCAGCTTAGCGGGAGGGCCAGGGGAGACCCAGTACTTC. This chain uses TRBV7-7 with TRBJ2-5; 11 nucleotides align to TRBD2. In germline, CDR1 is SSHAT, CDR2 FNYEAQ (reference sequence). The CDR3 has 15 amino acids.

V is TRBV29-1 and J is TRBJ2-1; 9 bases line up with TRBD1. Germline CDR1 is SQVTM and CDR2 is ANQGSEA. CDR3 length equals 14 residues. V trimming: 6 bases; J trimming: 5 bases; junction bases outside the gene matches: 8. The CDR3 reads CSVSDRGKHNEQFF. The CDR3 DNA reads TGCAGCGTCTCCGACAGGGGGAAACACAATGAGCAGTTCTTC.

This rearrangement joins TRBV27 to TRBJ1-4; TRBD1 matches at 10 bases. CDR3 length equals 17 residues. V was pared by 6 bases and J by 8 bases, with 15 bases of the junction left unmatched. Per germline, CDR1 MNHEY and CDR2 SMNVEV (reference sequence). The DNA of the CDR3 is TGTGCCAGCAGCACTATGTCTTCCGGGACAGGGGACGAAAAACTGTTTTTT. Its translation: CASSTMSSGTGDEKLFF.

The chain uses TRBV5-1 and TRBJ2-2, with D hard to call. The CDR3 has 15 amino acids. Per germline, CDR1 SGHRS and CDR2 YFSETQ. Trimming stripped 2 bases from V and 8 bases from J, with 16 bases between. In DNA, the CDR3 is TGCGCCAGCAGCTTTCGGCAGCATCGTTCTGGGGAGCTGTTTTTT. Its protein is CASSFRQHRSGELFF.

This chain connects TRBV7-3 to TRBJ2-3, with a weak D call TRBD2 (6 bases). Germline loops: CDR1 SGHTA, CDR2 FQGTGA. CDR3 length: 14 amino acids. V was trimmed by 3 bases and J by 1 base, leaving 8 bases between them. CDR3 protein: CASSLGTGTDTQYF. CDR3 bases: TGTGCCAGCAGCTTGGGGACTGGCACAGATACGCAGTATTTT.

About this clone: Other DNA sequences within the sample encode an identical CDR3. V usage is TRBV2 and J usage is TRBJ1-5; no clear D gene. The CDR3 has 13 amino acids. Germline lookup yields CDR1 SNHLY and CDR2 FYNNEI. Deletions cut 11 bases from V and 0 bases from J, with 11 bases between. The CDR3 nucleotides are TGTGCCTCTCGGAGGGATAGCAATCAGCCCCAGCATTTT. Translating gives CASRRDSNQPQHF.

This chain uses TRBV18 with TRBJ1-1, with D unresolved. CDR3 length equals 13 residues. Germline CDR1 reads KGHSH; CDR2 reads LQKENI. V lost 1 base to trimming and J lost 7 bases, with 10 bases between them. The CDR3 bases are TGTGCCAGCTCACCACAAGAGACTATTGAAGCTTTCTTT. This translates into CASSPQETIEAFF.

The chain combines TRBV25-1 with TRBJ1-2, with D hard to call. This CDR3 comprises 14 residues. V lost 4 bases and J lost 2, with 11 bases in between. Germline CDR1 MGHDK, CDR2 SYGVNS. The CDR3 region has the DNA TGTGCCAGCAGTGCTGAGTGGCAGAACTATGGCTACACCTTC. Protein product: CASSAEWQNYGYTF.

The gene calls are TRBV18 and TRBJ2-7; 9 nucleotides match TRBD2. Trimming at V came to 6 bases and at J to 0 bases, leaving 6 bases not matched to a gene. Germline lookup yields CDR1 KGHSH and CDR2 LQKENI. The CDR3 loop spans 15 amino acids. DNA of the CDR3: TGTGCCAGCTCCCGGACTAGCGAGAGCTCCTACGAGCAGTACTTC. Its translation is CASSRTSESSYEQYF.

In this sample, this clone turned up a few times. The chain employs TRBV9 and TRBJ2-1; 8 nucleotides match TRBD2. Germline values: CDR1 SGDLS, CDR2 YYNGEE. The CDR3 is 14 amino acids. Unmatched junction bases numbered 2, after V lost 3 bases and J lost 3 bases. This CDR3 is CASSATSGYNEQFF. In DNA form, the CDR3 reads TGTGCCAGCAGCGCCACTAGCGGCTACAATGAGCAGTTCTTC.

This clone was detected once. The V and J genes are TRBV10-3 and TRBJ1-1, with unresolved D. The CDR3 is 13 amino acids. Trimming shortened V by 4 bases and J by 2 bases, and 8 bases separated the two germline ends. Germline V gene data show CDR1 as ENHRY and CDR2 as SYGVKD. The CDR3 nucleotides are TGTGCCATCAGTGCGGATCTAAACACTGAAGCTTTCTTT. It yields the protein CAISADLNTEAFF.

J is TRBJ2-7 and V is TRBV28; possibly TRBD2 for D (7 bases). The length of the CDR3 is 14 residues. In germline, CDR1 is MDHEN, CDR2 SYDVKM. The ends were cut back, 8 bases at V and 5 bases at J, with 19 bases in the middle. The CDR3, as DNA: TGTGCCAGCCACTTGGGGGGGGACATGGACGAGCAGTACTTC. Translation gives CASHLGGDMDEQYF.

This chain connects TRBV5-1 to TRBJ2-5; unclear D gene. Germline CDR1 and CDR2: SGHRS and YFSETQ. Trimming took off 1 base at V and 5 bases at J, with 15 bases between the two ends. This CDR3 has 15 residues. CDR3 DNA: TGCGCCAGCAGCTTGAGCGATTTCAGTGCGGAGACCCAGTACTTC. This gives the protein CASSLSDFSAETQYF.

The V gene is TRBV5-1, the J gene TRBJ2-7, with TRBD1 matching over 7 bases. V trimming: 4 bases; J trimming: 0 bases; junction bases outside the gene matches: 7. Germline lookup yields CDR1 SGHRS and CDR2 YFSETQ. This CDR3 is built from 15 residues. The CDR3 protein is CASSPGQRSSYEQYF. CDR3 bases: TGCGCCAGCAGCCCGGGACAGCGATCCTCCTACGAGCAGTACTTC.

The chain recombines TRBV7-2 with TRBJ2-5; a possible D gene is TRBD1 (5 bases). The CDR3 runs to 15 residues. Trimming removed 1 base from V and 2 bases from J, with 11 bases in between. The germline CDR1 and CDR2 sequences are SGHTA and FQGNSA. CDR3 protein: CASSLVGAGQETQYF. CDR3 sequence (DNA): TGTGCCAGCAGCTTAGTTGGGGCAGGACAAGAGACCCAGTACTTC.

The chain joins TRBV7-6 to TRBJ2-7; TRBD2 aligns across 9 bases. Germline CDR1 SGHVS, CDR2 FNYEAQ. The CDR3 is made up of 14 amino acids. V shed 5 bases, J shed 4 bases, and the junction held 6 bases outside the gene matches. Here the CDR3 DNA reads TGTGCCAGCAGCCCCCTAGCGGGAACTTACGAGCAGTACTTC. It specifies CASSPLAGTYEQYF.

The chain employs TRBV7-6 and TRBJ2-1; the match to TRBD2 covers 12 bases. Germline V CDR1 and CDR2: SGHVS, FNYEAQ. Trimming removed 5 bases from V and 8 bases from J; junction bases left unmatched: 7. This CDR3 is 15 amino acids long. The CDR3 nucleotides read TGTGCCAGCAGCCACTGGACTAGCGGGACCTATGAGCAGTTCTTC. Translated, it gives CASSHWTSGTYEQFF. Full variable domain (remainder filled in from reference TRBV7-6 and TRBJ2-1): GAGVSQSPRYKVTKRGQDVALRCDPISGHVSLYWYRQALGQGPEFLTYFNYEAQQDKSGLPNDRFSAERPEGSISTLTIQRTEQRDSAMYRCASSHWTSGTYEQFFGPGTRLTVL.

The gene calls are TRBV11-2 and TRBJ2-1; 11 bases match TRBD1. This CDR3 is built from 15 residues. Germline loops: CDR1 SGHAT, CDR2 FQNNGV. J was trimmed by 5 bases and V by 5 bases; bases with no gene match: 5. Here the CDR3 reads CASSPDRGRHNEQFF. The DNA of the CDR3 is TGTGCCAGCAGCCCGGACAGGGGGCGGCACAATGAGCAGTTCTTC.

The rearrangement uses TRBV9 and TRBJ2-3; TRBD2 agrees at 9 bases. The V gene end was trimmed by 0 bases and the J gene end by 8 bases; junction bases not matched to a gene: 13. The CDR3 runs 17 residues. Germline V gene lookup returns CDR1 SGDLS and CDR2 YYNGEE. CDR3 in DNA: TGTGCCAGCAGCGTAGAACTAGCGGGTGAGGTCTGGGGTACGCAGTATTTT. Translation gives CASSVELAGEVWGTQYF.